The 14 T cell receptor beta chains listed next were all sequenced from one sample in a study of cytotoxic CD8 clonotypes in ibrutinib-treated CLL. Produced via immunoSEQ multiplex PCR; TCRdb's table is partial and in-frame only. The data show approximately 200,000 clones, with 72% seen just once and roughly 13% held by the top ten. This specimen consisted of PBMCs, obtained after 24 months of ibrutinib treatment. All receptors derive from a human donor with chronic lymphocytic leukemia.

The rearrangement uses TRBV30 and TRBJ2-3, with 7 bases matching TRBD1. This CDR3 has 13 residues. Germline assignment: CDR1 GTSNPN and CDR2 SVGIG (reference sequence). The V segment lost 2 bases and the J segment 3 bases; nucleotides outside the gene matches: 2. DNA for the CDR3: TGTGCCTGGAGTTCGACAGGGACAGATACGCAGTATTTT. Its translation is CAWSSTGTDTQYF.

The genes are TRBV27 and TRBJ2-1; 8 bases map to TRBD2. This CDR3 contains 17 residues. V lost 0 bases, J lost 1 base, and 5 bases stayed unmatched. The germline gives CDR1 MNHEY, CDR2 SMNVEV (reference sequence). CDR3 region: CASSLSKRETSYNEQFF. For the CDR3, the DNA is TGTGCCAGCAGTTTATCGAAGCGGGAGACTTCCTACAATGAGCAGTTCTTC.

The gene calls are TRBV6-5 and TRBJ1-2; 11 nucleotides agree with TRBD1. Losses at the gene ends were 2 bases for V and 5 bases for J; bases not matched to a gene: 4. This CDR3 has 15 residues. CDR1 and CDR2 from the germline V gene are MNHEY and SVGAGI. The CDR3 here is CASSYEDRGLYGYTF. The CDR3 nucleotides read TGTGCCAGCAGTTACGAGGACAGGGGGCTGTATGGCTACACCTTC.

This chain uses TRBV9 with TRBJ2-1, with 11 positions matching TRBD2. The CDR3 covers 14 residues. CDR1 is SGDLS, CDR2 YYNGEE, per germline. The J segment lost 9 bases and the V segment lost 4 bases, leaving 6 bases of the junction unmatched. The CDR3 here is CASSILAGVSEQFF. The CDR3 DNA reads TGTGCCAGCAGCATACTAGCGGGAGTAAGTGAGCAGTTCTTC. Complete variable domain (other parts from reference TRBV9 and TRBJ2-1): DSGVTQTPKHLITATGQRVTLRCSPRSGDLSVYWYQQSLDQGLQFLIQYYNGEERAKGNILERFSAQQFPDLHSELNLSSLELGDSALYFCASSILAGVSEQFFGPGTRLTVL.

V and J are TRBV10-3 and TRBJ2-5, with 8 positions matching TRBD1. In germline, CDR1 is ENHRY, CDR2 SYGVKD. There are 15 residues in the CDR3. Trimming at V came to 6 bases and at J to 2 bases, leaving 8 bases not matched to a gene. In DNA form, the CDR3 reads TGTGCCATCAGCTCTGCCGGGACAGGTCAAGAGACCCAGTACTTC. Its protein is CAISSAGTGQETQYF.

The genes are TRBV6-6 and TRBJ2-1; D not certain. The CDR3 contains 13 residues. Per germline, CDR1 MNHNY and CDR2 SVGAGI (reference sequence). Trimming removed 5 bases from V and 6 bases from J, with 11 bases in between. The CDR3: CASSPTLGNEQFF. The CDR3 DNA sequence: TGTGCCAGCAGTCCGACGTTGGGCAATGAGCAGTTCTTC.

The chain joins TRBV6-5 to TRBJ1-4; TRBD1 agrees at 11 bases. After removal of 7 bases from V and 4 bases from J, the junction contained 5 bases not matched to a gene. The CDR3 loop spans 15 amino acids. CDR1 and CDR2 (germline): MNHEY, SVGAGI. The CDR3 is CASKGTGGNNEKLFF. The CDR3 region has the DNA TGTGCCAGCAAGGGGACAGGGGGAAATAATGAAAAACTGTTTTTT.

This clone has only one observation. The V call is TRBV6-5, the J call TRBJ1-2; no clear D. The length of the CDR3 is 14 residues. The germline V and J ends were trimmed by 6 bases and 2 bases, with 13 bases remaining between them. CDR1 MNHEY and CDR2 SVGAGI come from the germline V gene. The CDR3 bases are TGTGCCAGCAGACAACTCGGGCAAAACTATGGCTACACCTTC. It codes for CASRQLGQNYGYTF.

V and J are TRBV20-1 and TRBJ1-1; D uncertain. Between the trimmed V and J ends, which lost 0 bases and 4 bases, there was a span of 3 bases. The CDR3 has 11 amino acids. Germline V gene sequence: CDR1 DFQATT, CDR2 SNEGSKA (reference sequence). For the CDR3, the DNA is TGCAGTGCTAGAGAAAGCACTGAAGCTTTCTTT. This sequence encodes CSARESTEAFF.

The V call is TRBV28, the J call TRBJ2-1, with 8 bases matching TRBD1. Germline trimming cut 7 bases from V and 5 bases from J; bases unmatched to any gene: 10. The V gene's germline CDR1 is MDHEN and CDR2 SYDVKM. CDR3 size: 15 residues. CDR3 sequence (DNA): TGTGCCAGCAAGAGGACAGGGACTTTTGACAATGAGCAGTTCTTC. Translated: CASKRTGTFDNEQFF.

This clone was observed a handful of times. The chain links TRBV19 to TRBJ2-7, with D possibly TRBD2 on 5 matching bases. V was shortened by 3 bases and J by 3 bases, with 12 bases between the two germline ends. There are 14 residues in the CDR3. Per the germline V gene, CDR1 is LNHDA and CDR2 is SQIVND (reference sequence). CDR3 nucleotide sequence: TGTGCCAGTAGTATCTCTACTAGTAGCTACGAGCAGTACTTC. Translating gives CASSISTSSYEQYF.

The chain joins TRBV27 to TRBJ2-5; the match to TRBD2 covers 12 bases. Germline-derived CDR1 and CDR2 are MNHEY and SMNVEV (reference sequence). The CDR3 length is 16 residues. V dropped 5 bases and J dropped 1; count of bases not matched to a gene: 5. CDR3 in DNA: TGTGCCAGCAGTCTAGCGGGAGGGCTAATCCAAGAGACCCAGTACTTC. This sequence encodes CASSLAGGLIQETQYF.

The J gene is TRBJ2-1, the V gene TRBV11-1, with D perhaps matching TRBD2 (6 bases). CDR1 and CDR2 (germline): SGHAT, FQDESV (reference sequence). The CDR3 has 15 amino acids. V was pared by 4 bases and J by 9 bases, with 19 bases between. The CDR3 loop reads CASSSPLALKGEQFF. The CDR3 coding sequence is TGTGCCAGCAGCTCCCCTCTAGCGCTAAAGGGTGAGCAGTTCTTC.

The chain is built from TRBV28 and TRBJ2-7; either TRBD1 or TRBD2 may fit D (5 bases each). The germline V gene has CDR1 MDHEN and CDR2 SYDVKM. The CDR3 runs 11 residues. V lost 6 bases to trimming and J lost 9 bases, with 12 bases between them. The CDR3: CASSEGRLQYF. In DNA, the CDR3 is TGTGCCAGCAGCGAGGGGAGATTGCAGTACTTC.